This T cell receptor (beta chain) was documented in a study of T cells in women clearing cervical HPV infection. Profiled with immunoSEQ multiplex PCR; TCRdb holds only in-frame clones, not every one. The sample totals over 45,000 clones; its top ten clones hold approximately 1%. Sequences were obtained from blood buffy coat. This receptor was taken from a woman between 18 and 70 years old with a cervical HPV16 infection that either progressed to CIN3+ or cleared (not recorded which).

CDR3 DNA (partial): TGCAGTGCTAGGCGGCCTAGCGGGGGGGAGGGGACAGATACG. It is translated as CSARRPSGGEGTDT. The whole CDR3 sequence is CSARRPSGGEGTDTQYF. This rearrangement joins TRBV20-1 to TRBJ2-3, with 12 bases aligning to TRBD2. The read ends 3 residues early relative to the CDR3; the germline J gene fills the gap. The junction had 10 bases not matched to a gene; V was cut back by 3 bases and J by 3 bases. The germline V gene has CDR1 DFQATT and CDR2 SNEGSKA (reference sequence). The CDR3 consists of 17 residues.